This T cell receptor (beta chain) appears in the sequencing data of a study of molecular identifiers for immune sequencing clone quantification. Study-wide results and limits: Highly expanded clone sizes could be underestimated through barcode sharing by identical TCR molecules. Spiked TCR RNA from one Jurkat cell reportedly showed up when mixed among one million naive cells.

In the sort, naive CD8 T cells were defined as CD8+CD4-CCR7+CD45RA+. This clonotype was picked up many times. Antigen specificity is unknown. One entry per CDR3 protein, called by TCRdb with MiXCR from the PCR reads. The data contain under 600,000 distinct CDR3 sequences, roughly 24% of them seen just once; the ten biggest clones take up 0.76%. The TCR was taken from a human donor in good health. Some libraries in this study had Jurkat cell RNA spiked in. Sequencing was carried out using naive CD8+ T cells from blood, with Jurkat cell RNA spiked in. Specified subset: FACS-sorted CD8+CD4-CCR7+CD45RA+ naive T cells.

The DNA for the CDR3 is TGTGCCAGCAGCGCCGGAAAGAGCTCCTACGAGCAGTACTTC. It yields the protein CASSAGKSSYEQYF. The chain couples TRBV9 to TRBJ2-7; D gene ambiguous. Germline CDR1 SGDLS, CDR2 YYNGEE. V was clipped by 3 bases and J by 0 bases, with 10 bases between them. The CDR3 has 14 amino acids.